This TCR beta chain is from a study of cytomegalovirus exposure and HLA in healthy donors. Background on the study: The approximately 110 validation repertoires and the roughly 690 first-cohort repertoires shared a platform, a later analysis reported.

Germline-derived CDR1 and CDR2 are SGHDT and YYEEEE. CDR3 size: 15 residues. Losses at the gene ends were 5 bases for V and 4 bases for J; bases not matched to a gene: 7. Clones were read by immunoSEQ multiplex PCR, and TCRdb kept only the in-frame ones, dropping some. Among about 150,000 clones, 94% were seen once, and the ten largest hold about 1.7%. About this clone: Its antigen remains unknown.

Overall study results and limits: A list of approximately 160 TCR beta chains associated with cytomegalovirus was given. Specificity for CMV antigens was confirmed in vitro for a few of the CMV-associated chains.

V is TRBV5-6 and J is TRBJ1-3; 9 bases align to TRBD1. The TCR comes from a man aged 18 to 29 in good health and CMV-seropositive. The sequenced sample was PBMCs. The chain's CDR3 is CASSGGTGNGNTIYF. The CDR3 bases are TGTGCCAGCAGTGGCGGGACAGGGAACGGAAACACCATATATTTT.